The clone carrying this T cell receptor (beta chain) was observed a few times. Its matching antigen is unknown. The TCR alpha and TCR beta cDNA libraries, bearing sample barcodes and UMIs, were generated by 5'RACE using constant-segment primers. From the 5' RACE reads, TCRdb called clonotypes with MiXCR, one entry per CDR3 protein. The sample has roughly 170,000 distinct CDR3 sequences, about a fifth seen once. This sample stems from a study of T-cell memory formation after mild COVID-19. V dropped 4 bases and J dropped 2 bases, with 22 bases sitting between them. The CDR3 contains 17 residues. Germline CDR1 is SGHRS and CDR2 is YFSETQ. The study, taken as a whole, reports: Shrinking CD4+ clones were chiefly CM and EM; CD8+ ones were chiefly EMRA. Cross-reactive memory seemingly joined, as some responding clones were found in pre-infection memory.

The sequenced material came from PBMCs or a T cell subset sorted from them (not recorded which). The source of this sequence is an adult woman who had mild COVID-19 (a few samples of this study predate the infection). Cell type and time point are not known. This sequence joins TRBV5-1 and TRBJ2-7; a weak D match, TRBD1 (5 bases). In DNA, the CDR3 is TGCGCCAGCAGCCACACCATGTCAGTGGGGCCTGCCTACGAGCAGTACTTC. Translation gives CASSHTMSVGPAYEQYF.